This T cell receptor beta chain was recovered during a study of cytomegalovirus exposure and HLA in healthy donors. Regarding the study as a whole: Sequencing likely generated an artifact that appeared as a cluster of highly shared sequence variants. Later on, a genetic analysis was performed. It linked a missense variant in DCLRE1C with V- and J-gene trimming of TCR beta.

V lost 1 base, J lost 4 bases, and 25 bases lay in between. The CDR3 sequence is 19 residues long. From germline, CDR1 is MNHEY and CDR2 SMNVEV (reference sequence). Worth noting for this clone: Its antigen is not identified.

Donors were ostensibly healthy at sampling, although undocumented immune exposures were probable. The PCR ran on 60 Vbeta and 13 Jbeta primers. Under the authors' procedure: An analysis performed later counted about 80 million unique TCR beta chains (roughly 11 million of them shared). Some clones are missing from TCRdb's copy, which holds only in-frame ones; the method was immunoSEQ multiplex PCR. V, J and clone size are those of that table, while D and trimming were read from the DNA. The table records around 99,000 clones, approximately 76% of them present only once. V is TRBV27 and J is TRBJ1-2, with D tentatively TRBD1 (6 bases). This clonotype was obtained from a man between 18 and 29 years old in good health and CMV-seronegative. The sample comprised PBMCs. In nucleotides, the CDR3 is TGTGCCAGCAGTTTATATGGGGCAACCTACAGGGAGCTGGGCTATGGCTACACCTTC. It specifies CASSLYGATYRELGYGYTF.